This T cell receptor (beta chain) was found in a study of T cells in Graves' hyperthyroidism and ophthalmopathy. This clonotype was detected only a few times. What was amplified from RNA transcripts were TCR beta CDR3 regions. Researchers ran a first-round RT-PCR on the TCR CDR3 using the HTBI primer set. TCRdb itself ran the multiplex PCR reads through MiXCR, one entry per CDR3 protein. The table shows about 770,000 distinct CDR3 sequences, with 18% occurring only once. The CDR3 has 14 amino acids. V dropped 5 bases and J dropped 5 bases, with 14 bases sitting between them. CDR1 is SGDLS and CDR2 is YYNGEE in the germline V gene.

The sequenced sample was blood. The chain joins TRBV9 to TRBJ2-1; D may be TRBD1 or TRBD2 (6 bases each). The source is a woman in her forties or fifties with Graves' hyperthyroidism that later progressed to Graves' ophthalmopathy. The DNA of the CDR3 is TGTGCCAGCAGTTACGGAGGGGGAAACAATGAGCAGTTCTTC. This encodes CASSYGGGNNEQFF. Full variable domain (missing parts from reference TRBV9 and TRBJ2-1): DSGVTQTPKHLITATGQRVTLRCSPRSGDLSVYWYQQSLDQGLQFLIQYYNGEERAKGNILERFSAQQFPDLHSELNLSSLELGDSALYFCASSYGGGNNEQFFGPGTRLTVL.